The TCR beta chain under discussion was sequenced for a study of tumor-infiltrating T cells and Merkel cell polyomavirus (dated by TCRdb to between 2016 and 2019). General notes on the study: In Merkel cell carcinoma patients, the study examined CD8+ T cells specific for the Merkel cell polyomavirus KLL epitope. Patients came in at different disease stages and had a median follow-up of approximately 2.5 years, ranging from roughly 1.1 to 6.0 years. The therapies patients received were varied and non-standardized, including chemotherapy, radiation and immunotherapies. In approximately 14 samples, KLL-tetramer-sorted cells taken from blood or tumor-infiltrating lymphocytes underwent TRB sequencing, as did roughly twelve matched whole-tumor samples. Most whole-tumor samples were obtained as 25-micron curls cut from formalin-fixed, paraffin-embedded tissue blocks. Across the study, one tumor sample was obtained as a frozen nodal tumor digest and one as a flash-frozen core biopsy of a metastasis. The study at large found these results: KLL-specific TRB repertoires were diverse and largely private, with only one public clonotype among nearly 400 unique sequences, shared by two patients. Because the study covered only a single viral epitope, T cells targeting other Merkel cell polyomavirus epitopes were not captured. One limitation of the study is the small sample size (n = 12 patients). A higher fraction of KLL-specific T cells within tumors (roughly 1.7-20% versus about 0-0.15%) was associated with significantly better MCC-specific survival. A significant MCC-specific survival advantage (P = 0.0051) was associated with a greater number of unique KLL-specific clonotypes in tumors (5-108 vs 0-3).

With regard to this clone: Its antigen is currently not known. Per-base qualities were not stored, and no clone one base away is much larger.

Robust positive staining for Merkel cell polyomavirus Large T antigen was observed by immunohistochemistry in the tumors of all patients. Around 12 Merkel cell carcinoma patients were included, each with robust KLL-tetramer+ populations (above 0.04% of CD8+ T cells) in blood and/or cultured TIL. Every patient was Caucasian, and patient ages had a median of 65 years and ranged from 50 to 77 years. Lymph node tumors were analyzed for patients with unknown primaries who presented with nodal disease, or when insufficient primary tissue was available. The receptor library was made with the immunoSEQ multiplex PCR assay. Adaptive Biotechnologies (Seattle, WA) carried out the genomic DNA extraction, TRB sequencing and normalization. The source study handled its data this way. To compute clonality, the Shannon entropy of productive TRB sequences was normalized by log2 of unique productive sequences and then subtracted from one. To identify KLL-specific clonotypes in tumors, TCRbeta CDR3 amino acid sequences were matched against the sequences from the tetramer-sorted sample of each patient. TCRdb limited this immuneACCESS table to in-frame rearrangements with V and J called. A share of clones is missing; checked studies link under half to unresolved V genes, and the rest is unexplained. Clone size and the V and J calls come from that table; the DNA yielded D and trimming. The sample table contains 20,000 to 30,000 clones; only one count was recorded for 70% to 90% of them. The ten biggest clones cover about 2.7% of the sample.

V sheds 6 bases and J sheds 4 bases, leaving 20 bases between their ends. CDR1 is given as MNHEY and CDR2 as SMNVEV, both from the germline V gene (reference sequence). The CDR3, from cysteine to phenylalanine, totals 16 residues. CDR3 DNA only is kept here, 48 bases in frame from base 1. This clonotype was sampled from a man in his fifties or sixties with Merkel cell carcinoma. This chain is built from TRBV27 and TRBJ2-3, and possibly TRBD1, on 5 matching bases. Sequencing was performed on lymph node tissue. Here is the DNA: TGTGCCAGCAGCGGGCAGGGAAGTTCGTTGGCAGATACGCAGTATTTT. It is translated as CASSGQGSSLADTQYF.